The 13 T cell receptor beta chains below were found in one sample sequenced in a study of memory CD4+ T cells and cytomegalovirus serostatus. Using immunoSEQ multiplex PCR, the repertoire was profiled, and TCRdb retains in-frame clones only, with some absent. This table has approximately 44,000 clones, around 80% appearing once. The sort gate was single viable CD3+CD4+CD8-CD45RO+ cells for memory CD4+ T cells. The specimen was memory CD4+ T cells from blood. All receptors come from an adult in good health and CMV-seronegative.

This clone was seen a few times. The chain uses TRBV7-9 and TRBJ1-4; D call uncertain. The CDR3 length is 14 residues. Germline V lookup: CDR1 SEHNR, CDR2 FQNEAQ (reference sequence). Trimming cost V 0 bases and J 10 bases, with 12 bases left between them. The CDR3: CASSLARDPPKLFF. CDR3 nucleotide sequence: TGTGCCAGCAGCTTAGCGAGAGATCCACCAAAACTGTTTTTT. Full variable domain (remainder filled in from reference TRBV7-9 and TRBJ1-4): DTGVSQNPRHKITKRGQNVTFRCDPISEHNRLYWYRQTLGQGPEFLTYFQNEAQLEKSRLLSDRFSAERPKGSFSTLEIQRTEQGDSAMYLCASSLARDPPKLFFGSGTQLSVL.

CDR3 region: CASSLLDTQYF. The CDR3 bases are TGTGCCAGCAGCTTATTAGATACGCAGTATTTT. The rearrangement joins TRBV7-8 to TRBJ2-3, with D hard to call. This CDR3 has 11 amino acids. Germline V gives CDR1 SGHVS, CDR2 FQNEAQ. V lost 2 bases and J 5 bases, leaving 2 bases between the germline ends.

The CDR3 nucleotides are TGCGCCAGCAGTAGGACAGGACCAACAGATACGCAGTATTTT. Protein product: CASSRTGPTDTQYF. V usage is TRBV10-1 and J usage is TRBJ2-3; TRBD1 aligns across 7 bases. Germline trimming cut 5 bases from V and 3 bases from J; bases unmatched to any gene: 5. This CDR3 region has 14 residues. CDR1 WNHNN and CDR2 SYGVQD come from the germline V gene (reference sequence).

This clone was seen once. The chain carries TRBV7-2 and TRBJ1-4; 8 bases agree with TRBD1. The germline gives CDR1 SGHTA, CDR2 FQGNSA. The CDR3 runs 14 residues. V lost 3 bases and J lost 4; bases outside the gene matches: 1. CDR3 protein: CASSLTGVNEKLFF. CDR3 in DNA: TGTGCCAGCAGCTTGACAGGGGTTAATGAAAAACTGTTTTTT.

A note on this clone: Other DNA sequences of this sample code for an identical CDR3. This chain connects TRBV7-6 to TRBJ2-2, with D possibly being TRBD2 (6 bases). Germline V gives CDR1 SGHVS, CDR2 FNYEAQ. V was shortened by 1 base and J by 4 bases, with 10 bases between the two germline ends. The CDR3 contains 15 residues. This chain's CDR3 is CASSLVQGGTGELFF. DNA of the CDR3: TGTGCCAGCAGCTTAGTGCAGGGAGGCACCGGGGAGCTGTTTTTT.

This clone came up once. The chain joins TRBV5-4 to TRBJ1-2, with D maybe TRBD1 (5 bases). The length of the CDR3 is 13 residues. From germline, CDR1 is SGHNT and CDR2 YYREEE (reference sequence). Between the trimmed V and J ends, which lost 4 bases and 3 bases, there was a span of 10 bases. The chain's CDR3 is CASSLAQDYGYTF. The CDR3 DNA sequence: TGTGCCAGCAGCCTGGCACAGGACTATGGCTACACCTTC.

The chain couples TRBV4-1 to TRBJ1-4, with 7 bases aligning to TRBD1. V trimming: 0 bases; J trimming: 15 bases; junction bases outside the gene matches: 16. CDR3 size: 16 residues. Germline CDR1 is MGHRA and CDR2 is YSYEKL. The CDR3 loop is CASSQEARGLAQGVFF. The CDR3 DNA sequence: TGCGCCAGCAGCCAAGAGGCCCGGGGACTGGCGCAGGGGGTGTTTTTT.

The rearrangement uses TRBV4-2 and TRBJ1-5; D ambiguous. Trimming shortened V by 6 bases and J by 4 bases, and 10 bases separated the two germline ends. Germline V gene lookup returns CDR1 LGHNA and CDR2 YNFKEQ. CDR3 size: 13 residues. CDR3 residues: CASRMGTNQPQHF. The CDR3 DNA reads TGTGCCAGCAGGATGGGAACTAATCAGCCCCAGCATTTT.

This rearrangement joins TRBV11-2 to TRBJ2-1; 7 bases fit TRBD1. Germline V gene sequence: CDR1 SGHAT, CDR2 FQNNGV. The CDR3 consists of 16 residues. After removal of 5 bases from V and 7 bases from J, the junction contained 14 bases not matched to a gene. In DNA form, the CDR3 reads TGTGCCAGCAGCACAGAGACAGGGCGAGGGGGAAATGAGCAGTTCTTC. Translation gives CASSTETGRGGNEQFF.

V is TRBV11-3 and J is TRBJ1-1; D not certain. Germline CDR1 and CDR2: SGHNT and YENEEA. Trimming removed 5 bases from V and 0 bases from J, with 10 bases in between. The CDR3 has 14 residues. CDR3 region: CASSHGRMNTEAFF. For the CDR3, the DNA is TGTGCCAGCAGCCATGGACGGATGAACACTGAAGCTTTCTTT. Together with reference TRBV11-3 and TRBJ1-1, the CDR3 gives the full variable domain: EAGVVQSPRYKIIEKKQPVAFWCNPISGHNTLYWYLQNLGQGPELLIRYENEEAVDDSQLPKDRFSAERLKGVDSTLKIQPAELGDSAVYLCASSHGRMNTEAFFGQGTRLTVV.

V and J are TRBV6-1 and TRBJ2-2; 12 bases align to TRBD2. Trimming removed 3 bases from V and 5 bases from J; junction bases left unmatched: 10. This CDR3 comprises 18 residues. The germline V gene has CDR1 MNHNS and CDR2 SASEGT. The CDR3 DNA follows: TGTGCCAGCAGTGAGAGACTAGCGGGGGACCTCTTAACCGGGGAGCTGTTTTTT. It encodes CASSERLAGDLLTGELFF.

The V call is TRBV11-2, the J call TRBJ2-7; D ambiguous. The CDR3 length is 13 residues. V was shortened by 5 bases and J by 1 base, with 9 bases between the two germline ends. CDR1 is SGHAT, CDR2 FQNNGV, per germline. The CDR3 bases are TGTGCCAGCAGCCCCGGACCGTCCTACGAGCAGTACTTC. As protein: CASSPGPSYEQYF.

The chain carries TRBV18 and TRBJ2-3; TRBD2 matches at 7 bases. Trimming removed 4 bases from V and 2 bases from J; junction bases left unmatched: 15. Germline CDR1 reads KGHSH; CDR2 reads LQKENI. The CDR3 runs to 18 residues. The CDR3, as DNA: TGTGCCAGCTCACTTAAGTCACTAGCGCCCCACCTCACAGATACGCAGTATTTT. Protein: CASSLKSLAPHLTDTQYF.